This passage covers 27 T cell receptor beta chains from one sample sequenced in a study of T-cell reconstitution after alpha-beta-depleted transplantation in children. The TCRbeta library was prepared with unique molecular identifiers. TCRdb re-derived calls from the PCR reads in MiXCR, one entry per CDR3 protein. Found here are more than 550,000 distinct CDR3 sequences, about 10% of them singletons; the top ten hold around 4%. Sequenced material: PBMCs from the stem cell graft donor, taken from the stem cell graft. These receptors came from a human donor who donated a stem cell graft to a child with acute myeloid leukemia.

This clonotype was seen more than once but under ten times. The V gene is TRBV5-1, the J gene TRBJ2-1, with 8 positions matching TRBD2. Looked up from germline, CDR1 is SGHRS and CDR2 is YFSETQ. CDR3 length equals 14 residues. The junction had 1 base not matched to a gene; V was cut back by 5 bases and J by 0 bases. This chain's CDR3 is CASRAGGSYNEQFF. DNA for the CDR3: TGCGCCAGCAGGGCGGGAGGCTCCTACAATGAGCAGTTCTTC.

The chain combines TRBV29-1 with TRBJ2-7; D possibly matches TRBD1 or TRBD2 (5 bases each). In germline, CDR1 is SQVTM, CDR2 ANQGSEA. V was pared by 5 bases and J by 4 bases, with 15 bases between. The CDR3 length is 13 residues. The CDR3 DNA sequence: TGCAGCGTTTTTTCGGGACCTGGGTACGAGCAGTACTTC. Amino acids: CSVFSGPGYEQYF.

The chain carries TRBV5-1 and TRBJ2-1; D is uncertain. Trimming took 2 bases from V and 5 from J, leaving 11 bases between them. CDR1 SGHRS and CDR2 YFSETQ come from the germline V gene. The CDR3 contains 14 residues. The CDR3 sequence is CASSLARVDNEQFF. The CDR3 region has the DNA TGCGCCAGCAGCTTAGCACGGGTGGACAATGAGCAGTTCTTC.

This clonotype occurred once. Given a much more abundant clone one base away, this may be a read error. The gene calls are TRBV6-4 and TRBJ2-4; 14 nucleotides line up with TRBD2. The CDR3 has 18 residues. Looked up from germline, CDR1 is MRHNA and CDR2 is SNTAGT. CDR3 in amino acids: CTSSGGLAGVSAKNIQYF. CDR3 bases: TGTACCAGCAGTGGGGGACTAGCGGGAGTCAGTGCCAAAAACATTCAGTACTTC.

This clonotype turned up a few times. The genes are TRBV12-3 or TRBV12-4 and TRBJ2-3; D may be TRBD2 (6 bases). The CDR3 loop spans 17 amino acids. V dropped 6 bases and J dropped 3 bases, with 22 bases sitting between them. The CDR3 DNA reads TGTGCCAGCAGCCCCCATGGGGAGGCAAAACAAACAGATACGCAGTATTTT. It translates to CASSPHGEAKQTDTQYF.

This clonotype was counted only a few times. The V gene is TRBV29-1, the J gene TRBJ2-7; D is perhaps TRBD2 (7 bases). V was cut by 3 bases and J by 5 bases, with 11 bases left in between. Germline-derived CDR1 and CDR2 are SQVTM and ANQGSEA. The CDR3 spans 12 residues. CDR3 protein: CSVDRGGNEQYF. CDR3 coding DNA: TGCAGCGTTGATAGGGGGGGAAACGAGCAGTACTTC.

V and J are TRBV7-9 and TRBJ2-4; no firm D call. V lost 5 bases to trimming and J lost 2 bases, with 13 bases between them. Germline values: CDR1 SEHNR, CDR2 FQNEAQ (reference sequence). CDR3 length: 15 residues. CDR3 nucleotide sequence: TGTGCCAGCAGCCAGGTATCTGGTTCCAAAAACATTCAGTACTTC. This sequence encodes CASSQVSGSKNIQYF.

A few counts support this clonotype. The V gene is TRBV20-1, the J gene TRBJ1-5; 10 bases fit TRBD1. V lost 5 bases to trimming and J lost 5 bases; unmatched junction nucleotides: 12. Germline V gene sequence: CDR1 DFQATT, CDR2 SNEGSKA (reference sequence). The CDR3 length is 16 residues. CDR3 sequence reads: CSACRQGAISDQPQHF. The CDR3 DNA sequence: TGCAGTGCTTGCAGACAGGGGGCGATTAGTGATCAGCCCCAGCATTTT.

The chain combines TRBV20-1 with TRBJ1-6; D gene unclear. CDR3 length: 14 residues. Looked up from germline, CDR1 is DFQATT and CDR2 is SNEGSKA (reference sequence). Trimming took 4 bases from V and 3 from J, leaving 10 bases between them. CDR3 coding DNA: TGCAGTGCTACGGCGCGAAACTATAATTCACCCCTCCACTTT. Encoded protein: CSATARNYNSPLHF.

Only a few counts were recorded for this clonotype. J is TRBJ1-1 and V is TRBV20-1; D is ambiguous. The CDR3 totals 16 residues. The V gene's germline CDR1 is DFQATT and CDR2 SNEGSKA (reference sequence). V lost 1 base and J 0 bases, leaving 15 bases between the germline ends. The CDR3 bases are TGCAGTGCTAGAGGAGGGAGAGGGATCATGAACACTGAAGCTTTCTTT. Translating gives CSARGGRGIMNTEAFF.

This clonotype was counted a few times. J is TRBJ2-5 and V is TRBV7-6, with 7 bases aligning to TRBD2. Germline V gene sequence: CDR1 SGHVS, CDR2 FNYEAQ. This CDR3 has 13 residues. Germline trimming cut 8 bases from V and 7 bases from J; bases unmatched to any gene: 10. This chain's CDR3 is CASVPRDYGTQYF. The CDR3 nucleotides read TGTGCCAGCGTCCCCCGGGACTATGGGACCCAGTACTTC. The full variable domain, completed using reference TRBV7-6 and TRBJ2-5, is GAGVSQSPRYKVTKRGQDVALRCDPISGHVSLYWYRQALGQGPEFLTYFNYEAQQDKSGLPNDRFSAERPEGSISTLTIQRTEQRDSAMYRCASVPRDYGTQYFGPGTRLLVL.

This clonotype was picked up many times. This chain connects TRBV28 to TRBJ2-1; D ambiguous. Deletions cut 6 bases from V and 9 bases from J, with 9 bases between. The germline CDR1 and CDR2 sequences are MDHEN and SYDVKM. There are 11 residues in the CDR3. The CDR3 nucleotides read TGTGCCAGCAGACTGTTGAGTGAGCAGTTCTTC. This sequence encodes CASRLLSEQFF.

This clonotype was seen many times. The J gene is TRBJ2-3, the V gene TRBV29-1; D is unresolved. The V and J ends lost 4 bases and 1 base respectively, with 12 bases between them. CDR1 and CDR2 from the germline V gene are SQVTM and ANQGSEA. The CDR3 has 14 amino acids. Here the CDR3 reads CSVAGQLGTDTQYF. The DNA for the CDR3 is TGCAGCGTTGCTGGGCAGCTCGGCACAGATACGCAGTATTTT.

In the case of this clonotype: Just one base apart from a much larger clone, this may be a read error. The chain joins TRBV5-6 to TRBJ2-1; 9 bases match TRBD2. The CDR3 consists of 17 residues. The germline V gene encodes CDR1 SGHDT and CDR2 YYEEEE. Here the CDR3 reads CASGLAGGTIGVNEQFF. The DNA for the CDR3 is TGTGCCAGCGGCTTGGCGGGAGGGACTATCGGGGTAAATGAGCAGTTCTTC.

By share, this clonotype ranks as medium-sized. V usage is TRBV24-1 and J usage is TRBJ1-2, with D unclear. There are 13 residues in the CDR3. The germline V and J ends were trimmed by 4 bases and 0 bases, with 5 bases remaining between them. CDR1 and CDR2 (germline): KGHDR, SFDVKD. The CDR3: CATSDRTNYGYTF. CDR3 in DNA: TGTGCCACCAGTGACCGGACTAACTATGGCTACACCTTC.

At least ten counts were recorded for this clonotype. J is TRBJ2-1 and V is TRBV24-1, with D unresolved. Trimming removed 4 bases from V and 8 bases from J, with 8 bases in between. Germline V gene data show CDR1 as KGHDR and CDR2 as SFDVKD. CDR3 length equals 12 residues. The CDR3 nucleotides are TGTGCCACCAGTGACCTGGGGTATGAGCAGTTCTTC. This codes for CATSDLGYEQFF.

A few counts support this clonotype. One junction end does not reproduce the germline sequence, and a read error may be involved. J is TRBJ2-1 and V is TRBV12-3 or TRBV12-4; unclear D gene. This CDR3 spans 13 amino acids. CDR3 protein: CASSLGPQPATIF. The CDR3 bases are TGTGCCAGCAGTTTAGGTCCTCAACCGGCTACAATCTTC.

The chain has TRBV3-1 and TRBJ2-6; no firm D call. The CDR3 is 14 amino acids. Trimming removed 1 base at V and 3 bases at J, with 4 bases between. Germline V gene lookup returns CDR1 LGHDT and CDR2 YNNKEL (reference sequence). CDR3 region: CASSQVVGANVLTF. CDR3 coding DNA: TGTGCCAGCAGCCAAGTGGTTGGGGCCAACGTCCTGACTTTC.

V usage is TRBV4-2 and J usage is TRBJ1-2; D unclear. Trimming pared 0 bases from V and 2 bases from J, leaving 10 bases between. Germline V gene lookup returns CDR1 LGHNA and CDR2 YNFKEQ. The CDR3 is 15 residues long. The CDR3 loop is CASSQEVAGNYGYTF. As DNA, the CDR3 is TGTGCCAGCAGCCAAGAGGTCGCGGGGAACTATGGCTACACCTTC.

This clonotype appeared many times. This rearrangement joins TRBV12-3 or TRBV12-4 to TRBJ1-1, with D possibly TRBD1 on 5 matching bases. Trimming took off 2 bases at V and 3 bases at J, with 10 bases between the two ends. The CDR3 has 14 amino acids. CDR3 in DNA: TGTGCCAGCAGTTTAATGGGGGGGGACACTGAAGCTTTCTTT. It codes for CASSLMGGDTEAFF.

Only a few counts were recorded for this clonotype. This chain connects TRBV7-2 to TRBJ1-2; D is possibly TRBD1 (5 bases). Germline V gives CDR1 SGHTA, CDR2 FQGNSA. Trimming took off 2 bases at V and 2 bases at J, with 12 bases between the two ends. The CDR3 has 15 residues. CDR3 DNA sequence: TGTGCCAGCAGCTTAAGGACAAACCACAACTATGGCTACACCTTC. This gives the protein CASSLRTNHNYGYTF.

This clonotype was found a few times. This chain connects TRBV5-1 to TRBJ1-1; D perhaps matches TRBD1 (6 bases). Germline CDR1 SGHRS, CDR2 YFSETQ. The CDR3 covers 14 residues. V was trimmed by 2 bases and J by 3 bases, leaving 11 bases between them. CDR3 sequence: CASSLQGRDTEAFF. The CDR3 DNA sequence: TGCGCCAGCAGCTTACAGGGTCGGGACACTGAAGCTTTCTTT.

This clonotype was found a few times. The V gene is TRBV3-1, the J gene TRBJ1-4, with 9 bases identical to TRBD1. Germline-derived CDR1 and CDR2 are LGHDT and YNNKEL (reference sequence). The CDR3 is 15 residues long. The junction had 3 bases not matched to a gene; V was cut back by 5 bases and J by 2 bases. CDR3 nucleotide sequence: TGTGCCAGCAGCTCTGGGACAGGGACTAATGAAAAACTGTTTTTT. As protein: CASSSGTGTNEKLFF.

The chain combines TRBV2 with TRBJ1-1, with a weak D call TRBD1 (6 bases). Per the germline V gene, CDR1 is SNHLY and CDR2 is FYNNEI. CDR3 size: 13 residues. V shed 6 bases and J shed 5 bases, with 13 bases lying between them. The CDR3, as DNA: TGTGCCAGCAGGGACAGTCTAAGGACTGAAGCTTTCTTT. Protein product: CASRDSLRTEAFF. Drawing the rest from reference TRBV2 and TRBJ1-1, the complete variable domain is EPEVTQTPSHQVTQMGQEVILRCVPISNHLYFYWYRQILGQKVEFLVSFYNNEISEKSEIFDDQFSVERPDGSNFTLKIRSTKLEDSAMYFCASRDSLRTEAFFGQGTRLTVV.

In its sample, this clonotype was seen many times. The chain has TRBV6-5 and TRBJ2-2; D ambiguous. V lost 0 bases and J 3 bases, leaving 11 bases between the germline ends. The CDR3 extends over 16 amino acids. Germline V CDR1 and CDR2: MNHEY, SVGAGI. The CDR3: CASSYSMMSHTGELFF. The CDR3 DNA reads TGTGCCAGCAGTTACTCGATGATGAGCCACACCGGGGAGCTGTTTTTT.

DNA of the CDR3: TGTGCCTGGAGCGGCGGTGGCTCTGGGGCCAACGTCCTGACTTTC. The encoded protein is CAWSGGGSGANVLTF. The chain joins TRBV30 to TRBJ2-6, with D unclear. This CDR3 region has 15 residues. Germline V CDR1 and CDR2: GTSNPN, SVGIG (reference sequence). V was clipped by 3 bases and J by 0 bases, with 9 bases between them.

This clonotype has at least ten counts. The J gene is TRBJ2-1, the V gene TRBV4-3, with D perhaps matching TRBD2 (5 bases). This CDR3 region has 17 residues. Trimming removed 0 bases from V and 0 bases from J, with 12 bases in between. Germline loops: CDR1 LGHNA, CDR2 YSLEER. The DNA of the CDR3 is TGCGCCAGCAGCCAAGATCGGCTGCGGGCCTCCTACAATGAGCAGTTCTTC. Translated: CASSQDRLRASYNEQFF.